Below, 19 T cell receptor beta chains from the same sample are listed, as sequenced in a study of quantifying T cell responses using KT2 cells. Study-level background: Reverse transcription used primers in the TCR alpha and beta constant regions.

A single-stranded UMI oligo with SP2 sequence was ligated to cDNA 3' ends. First-round PCR used three to four cycles and beta primers RC1.1 and RC1.2 covering TRBC1 and TRBC2. TCRdb ran MiXCR on the UMI-ligation and nested PCR reads and lists one entry per CDR3 protein. Found here are fewer than 50,000 distinct CDR3 sequences, roughly 10% of them singletons; the top ten hold about 10%. Source material: PBMCs spiked with cells of the T cell clone KT2. Source of these receptors: a human donor.

This clonotype occurred many times. For the CDR3, the DNA is TGTGCCAGCAGAAGGGGGACAGGGTCACTCGGTACGCAGTATTTT. Residues: CASRRGTGSLGTQYF. The chain uses TRBV27 and TRBJ2-3; 9 positions agree with TRBD1. The ends lost 6 bases at V and 8 bases at J; junction bases unmatched: 12. The CDR3 has 15 residues. The V gene's germline CDR1 is MNHEY and CDR2 SMNVEV (reference sequence).

The rearrangement joins TRBV7-9 to TRBJ2-3; 11 positions match TRBD2. CDR1 is SEHNR and CDR2 is FQNEAQ in the germline V gene (reference sequence). V lost 5 bases to trimming and J lost 2 bases; unmatched junction nucleotides: 12. This CDR3 spans 18 amino acids. The CDR3 DNA is TGTGCCAGCAGCGTATCACCGGGACTAGCGGTGACCACAGATACGCAGTATTTT. It codes for CASSVSPGLAVTTDTQYF.

This clonotype was observed many times. This chain connects TRBV6-2 or TRBV6-3 to TRBJ2-7; 7 bases match TRBD2. V trimming: 4 bases; J trimming: 0 bases; junction bases outside the gene matches: 6. CDR1 is MNHEY and CDR2 is SVGEGT in the germline V gene. The CDR3 has 15 residues. Here the CDR3 DNA reads TGTGCCAGCAGTTCACTAGCGCAGAGCTCCTACGAGCAGTACTTC. This sequence encodes CASSSLAQSSYEQYF.

This clonotype was observed at least ten times. The chain is built from TRBV20-1 and TRBJ2-7, with a possible D match to TRBD2 (5 bases). Trimming cost V 5 bases and J 4 bases, with 12 bases left between them. Per the germline V gene, CDR1 is DFQATT and CDR2 is SNEGSKA (reference sequence). The CDR3 runs to 12 residues. The CDR3, as DNA: TGCAGTGCTTCCAGCGGCCGATACGAGCAGTACTTC. It codes for CSASSGRYEQYF.

The table lists this clonotype with many counts. In DNA form, the CDR3 reads TGCGCCAGCAGCTCAGACAGGGGTGAAGAAAAACTGTTTTTT. Translated, it gives CASSSDRGEEKLFF. The rearrangement uses TRBV5-1 and TRBJ1-4; 8 bases align to TRBD1. With V trimmed by 3 bases and J by 8 bases, 6 bases remained unmatched. Germline V gene lookup returns CDR1 SGHRS and CDR2 YFSETQ. This CDR3 region has 14 residues.

This clonotype came up a few times. The V and J genes are TRBV20-1 and TRBJ1-6; 12 positions agree with TRBD1. V lost 5 bases to trimming and J lost 10 bases; unmatched junction nucleotides: 6. The CDR3 covers 14 residues. The germline gives CDR1 DFQATT, CDR2 SNEGSKA (reference sequence). CDR3 in amino acids: CSAPGTGGSSPLHF. Written as DNA, the CDR3 is TGCAGTGCTCCCGGGACAGGGGGCAGCTCACCCCTCCACTTT.

This clonotype came up many times. The chain combines TRBV5-6 with TRBJ1-6, with TRBD1 as a possible D gene (5 bases). Germline V gene lookup returns CDR1 SGHDT and CDR2 YYEEEE. V dropped 0 bases and J dropped 5 bases, with 12 bases sitting between them. This CDR3 is built from 16 residues. CDR3 coding DNA: TGTGCCAGCAGCTTGGTACAGGTCTCGGATAATTCACCCCTCCACTTT. Its translation is CASSLVQVSDNSPLHF.

Many counts were recorded for this clonotype. The chain uses TRBV5-5 and TRBJ2-7; TRBD2 might be the D (5 bases). The V end lost 0 bases, the J end lost 10 bases, and 14 bases lay between the germline ends. Germline V gene lookup returns CDR1 SGHKS and CDR2 YYEKEE (reference sequence). The CDR3 sequence is 13 residues long. The DNA of the CDR3 is TGTGCCAGCAGCTTGGATGAGCGCCGGGGACAGTACTTC. Protein sequence: CASSLDERRGQYF. Using reference TRBV5-5 and TRBJ2-7 for the parts outside the CDR3, the full variable domain is DAGVTQSPTHLIKTRGQQVTLRCSPISGHKSVSWYQQVLGQGPQFIFQYYEKEERGRGNFPDRFSARQFPNYSSELNVNALLLGDSALYLCASSLDERRGQYFGPGTRLTVT.

This clonotype was counted only a few times. The J gene is TRBJ2-2, the V gene TRBV27, with D perhaps given as TRBD1 or TRBD2 (5 bases each). Germline V gene lookup returns CDR1 MNHEY and CDR2 SMNVEV (reference sequence). V was clipped by 5 bases and J by 6 bases, with 16 bases between them. The CDR3 totals 15 residues. CDR3 nucleotide sequence: TGTGCCAGCAGTCCCAGGGACGGTCGATCCGGGGAGCTGTTTTTT. This encodes CASSPRDGRSGELFF.

This clonotype has only a few counts. The chain employs TRBV5-1 and TRBJ2-4; 14 bases line up with TRBD2. This CDR3 has 20 residues. Per germline, CDR1 SGHRS and CDR2 YFSETQ. V lost 3 bases to trimming and J lost 5 bases; unmatched junction nucleotides: 16. The CDR3 is CASSSGGTSGRRLGENIQYF. As DNA, the CDR3 is TGCGCCAGCAGCTCGGGGGGGACTAGCGGGAGACGATTGGGCGAAAACATTCAGTACTTC.

Of note for this clonotype: A much more abundant neighbour one base away suggests this may be a read error. The chain links TRBV20-1 to TRBJ2-1, with D perhaps TRBD1 (6 bases). V lost 4 bases, J lost 8 bases, and 21 bases lay in between. Germline-derived CDR1 and CDR2 are DFQATT and SNEGSKA (reference sequence). This CDR3 is 15 amino acids long. The CDR3: CSATLLGQPWDEQFF. As DNA, the CDR3 is TGCAGTGCTACACTTTTGGGACAACCTTGGGATGAGCAGTTCTTC.

The chain couples TRBV5-1 to TRBJ2-1; 11 bases fit TRBD2. Germline-derived CDR1 and CDR2 are SGHRS and YFSETQ. CDR3 length equals 17 residues. J lost 2 bases, V lost 2 bases, and 6 bases had no gene match. DNA for the CDR3: TGCGCCAGCAGCTTCCTAGCGGGAGGAGACGCCTACAATGAGCAGTTCTTC. The encoded protein is CASSFLAGGDAYNEQFF. Drawing the rest from reference TRBV5-1 and TRBJ2-1, the complete variable domain is KAGVTQTPRYLIKTRGQQVTLSCSPISGHRSVSWYQQTPGQGLQFLFEYFSETQRNKGNFPGRFSGRQFSNSRSEMNVSTLELGDSALYLCASSFLAGGDAYNEQFFGPGTRLTVL.

CDR3 bases: TGTGCCAGCAGCGAGACCGGGACTCCTGTCTCCTACGAGCAGTACTTC. It encodes CASSETGTPVSYEQYF. This sequence joins TRBV5-6 and TRBJ2-7; D is possibly TRBD2 (6 bases). Germline lookup yields CDR1 SGHDT and CDR2 YYEEEE. Trimming removed 4 bases at V and 0 bases at J, with 17 bases between. The CDR3 sequence is 16 residues long.

The chain links TRBV6-2 or TRBV6-3 to TRBJ2-2, with TRBD2 matching over 7 bases. The germline CDR1 and CDR2 sequences are MNHEY and SVGEGT. With V trimmed by 10 bases and J by 5 bases, 10 bases remained unmatched. The CDR3 extends over 14 amino acids. CDR3 DNA: TGTGCCACTCAAGGACTAGGAGGGACCGGGGAGCTGTTTTTT. Its translation is CATQGLGGTGELFF.

This chain links TRBV7-9 with TRBJ1-1; D is unclear. Looked up from germline, CDR1 is SEHNR and CDR2 is FQNEAQ (reference sequence). Deletions cut 0 bases from V and 3 bases from J, with 5 bases between. CDR3 length equals 13 residues. Here the CDR3 reads CASSLAGYTEAFF. The CDR3 DNA sequence: TGTGCCAGCAGCTTAGCGGGTTACACTGAAGCTTTCTTT.

The V gene is TRBV4-3, the J gene TRBJ2-1, with 9 nucleotides matching TRBD2. The length of the CDR3 is 15 residues. The germline gives CDR1 LGHNA, CDR2 YSLEER. After removal of 3 bases from V and 5 bases from J, the junction contained 5 bases not matched to a gene. Written as DNA, the CDR3 is TGCGCCAGCAGCCACGATAGCGGGAGACACAATGAGCAGTTCTTC. This encodes CASSHDSGRHNEQFF.

This clonotype was detected only a few times. This chain links TRBV7-2 with TRBJ2-3; D gene uncertain. V was cut by 4 bases and J by 0 bases, with 8 bases left in between. This CDR3 region has 14 residues. The germline V gene has CDR1 SGHTA and CDR2 FQGNSA. CDR3 sequence reads: CASSSDTSTDTQYF. CDR3 nucleotide sequence: TGTGCCAGCAGCTCTGATACTAGCACAGATACGCAGTATTTT.

This clonotype was seen a few times. The gene calls are TRBV2 and TRBJ1-1; D gene unclear. Trimming took off 7 bases at V and 3 bases at J, with 18 bases between the two ends. CDR1 and CDR2 from the germline V gene are SNHLY and FYNNEI. CDR3 length equals 15 residues. As DNA, the CDR3 is TGTGCCAGCACCCCGAACCACCCACGGGACACTGAAGCTTTCTTT. Protein: CASTPNHPRDTEAFF.

The chain carries TRBV5-4 and TRBJ1-6; the D gene is possibly TRBD1 (6 bases). V shed 4 bases and J shed 5 bases, with 10 bases lying between them. Germline V gene sequence: CDR1 SGHNT, CDR2 YYREEE (reference sequence). The CDR3 is made up of 14 amino acids. CDR3 amino acids: CASSRDNNNSPLHF. The CDR3 DNA reads TGTGCCAGCAGCCGGGACAATAATAATTCACCCCTCCACTTT.